This is a list of T cell receptor beta chains from one sample in a study of spatial heterogeneity in lung cancer. TCRdb redid the calling of the 5' RACE reads with MiXCR, one entry per CDR3 protein. The data contain around 66,000 distinct CDR3 sequences, roughly 6.4% of them singletons. The sequenced sample was PBMCs, obtained at surgery. The receptors originated from a female donor with early-stage non-small cell lung cancer. CDR3s include the opening cysteine and the closing phenylalanine or tryptophan. The order of the fields is V gene, clone size, J gene, D gene, CDR3 protein, CDR3 DNA. D genes are given only for firm matches. Clone size is shown for a subset of rows, as once, few, many or a class of expanded clone.

TRBV12-3/TRBV12-4	few	TRBJ2-4	TRBD1	CASSLIASGGDKNIQYF	TGTGCCAGCAGTTTAATCGCTTCAGGGGGCGACAAAAACATTCAGTACTTC
TRBV27	few	TRBJ2-3	TRBD2	CASSLASGGQGTQYF	TGTGCCAGCAGTTTGGCGAGCGGGGGCCAAGGTACGCAGTATTTT
TRBV5-1	NA	TRBJ1-5	NA	CASSPGDSNQPQHF	TGCGCCAGCAGCCCAGGGGACAGCAATCAGCCCCAGCATTTT
TRBV20-1	NA	TRBJ2-7	NA	CSAREQFGEGAYEQYF	TGCAGTGCTAGAGAACAGTTCGGGGAGGGGGCTTACGAGCAGTACTTC
TRBV5-6	few	TRBJ2-1	NA	CASGRELSNYNEQFF	TGTGCCAGCGGTCGCGAACTATCTAACTACAATGAGCAGTTCTTC
TRBV7-8	NA	TRBJ1-1	NA	CASSLREPPGSEAFF	TGTGCCAGCAGCTTGCGGGAACCTCCAGGGTCTGAAGCTTTCTTT
TRBV5-1	many	TRBJ2-7	TRBD1	CASSSQTGTNEQYF	TGCGCCAGCAGCTCCCAGACAGGGACCAACGAGCAGTACTTC
TRBV12-3/TRBV12-4	many	TRBJ2-7	NA	CASSFRPSTYEQYF	TGTGCCAGCAGTTTTCGTCCCAGTACCTACGAGCAGTACTTC
TRBV12-3/TRBV12-4	few	TRBJ1-6	NA	CASSLRGGNNSPLHF	TGTGCCAGCAGTTTAAGGGGGGGTAATAATTCACCCCTCCACTTT
TRBV4-2	NA	TRBJ1-3	NA	CASSPTGVDTIYF	TGTGCCAGCAGCCCGACGGGGGTAGACACCATATATTTT
TRBV7-9	many	TRBJ2-1	NA	CASSLRGLGLEQFF	TGTGCCAGCAGCTTGAGGGGTCTGGGACTGGAGCAGTTCTTC
TRBV20-1	medium-sized	TRBJ2-7	TRBD2	CSAPTSVSSYEQYF	TGCAGTGCACCCACTAGCGTGAGCTCCTACGAGCAGTACTTC
TRBV5-4	many	TRBJ2-7	TRBD2	CASSLDAASGSYEQYF	TGTGCCAGCAGCTTGGACGCAGCTAGCGGGTCCTACGAGCAGTACTTC
TRBV2	many	TRBJ2-3	NA	CASREFTDTQYF	TGTGCCAGCAGAGAGTTCACAGATACGCAGTATTTT
TRBV9	many	TRBJ1-6	NA	CASSVDTRGISPLHF	TGTGCCAGCAGCGTAGACACACGCGGGATTTCACCCCTCCACTTT
TRBV28	few	TRBJ2-7	NA	CASIPPPPTGPTYEQYF	TGTGCCAGCATCCCCCCCCCGCCGACAGGTCCCACCTACGAGCAGTACTTC
TRBV28	NA	TRBJ2-3	TRBD1	CASSSGTAHTDTQYF	TGTGCCAGCAGCTCGGGGACAGCCCACACAGATACGCAGTATTTT
TRBV5-1	NA	TRBJ2-3	TRBD2	CASSPGTSGADTQYF	TGCGCCAGCAGCCCGGGGACTAGCGGGGCAGATACGCAGTATTTT
TRBV7-3	many	TRBJ2-1	TRBD2	CASSISGASYNEQFF	TGTGCCAGCAGCATTAGCGGGGCCTCCTACAATGAGCAGTTCTTC
TRBV4-2	many	TRBJ2-5	TRBD2	CASSQRTSGGQQETQYF	TGTGCCAGCAGCCAAAGGACTAGCGGGGGACAACAAGAGACCCAGTACTTC
TRBV12-3/TRBV12-4	few	TRBJ1-5	NA	CASSLIRQPQHF	TGTGCCAGCAGTTTAATACGTCAGCCCCAGCATTTT
TRBV3-1	few	TRBJ1-6	NA	CASTPSYDNSPLHF	TGTGCCAGCACCCCCTCATACGACAATTCACCCCTCCACTTT
TRBV6-6	few	TRBJ2-2	TRBD1	CASRGQGAGELFF	TGTGCCAGCAGGGGCCAGGGGGCAGGGGAGCTGTTTTTT
TRBV20-1	NA	TRBJ2-3	TRBD2	CSAKRGTTSTDTQYF	TGCAGTGCTAAACGCGGGACTACTAGCACAGATACGCAGTATTTT
TRBV27	NA	TRBJ1-5	NA	CASSSPGGGQPQHF	TGTGCCAGCAGCTCCCCGGGGGGCGGGCAGCCCCAGCATTTT
TRBV4-2	NA	TRBJ1-2	NA	CASSQEPAGANYGYTF	TGTGCCAGCAGCCAAGAACCGGCAGGAGCTAACTATGGCTACACCTTC
TRBV29-1	many	TRBJ2-3	NA	CSVVHYSKTDTQYF	TGCAGCGTTGTTCACTACAGCAAAACAGATACGCAGTATTTT
TRBV11-2	few	TRBJ2-1	TRBD2	CASSPQPTSGGRPNEQFF	TGTGCCAGCAGCCCGCAACCTACTAGCGGTGGGAGGCCCAATGAGCAGTTCTTC
TRBV18	many	TRBJ1-6	NA	CASSGGNSPLHF	TGTGCCAGCTCGGGAGGGAACTCACCCCTCCACTTT
TRBV28	many	TRBJ2-1	TRBD2	CASSPGGSYNEQFF	TGTGCCAGCAGCCCGGGAGGCTCCTACAATGAGCAGTTCTTC
TRBV11-2	NA	TRBJ2-2	NA	CASSPIGTRSGELFF	TGTGCCAGCAGCCCAATAGGGACACGGAGCGGGGAGCTGTTTTTT
TRBV7-2	NA	TRBJ2-1	NA	CASSLAPANVNNEQFF	TGTGCCAGCAGCTTAGCCCCCGCTAACGTTAACAATGAGCAGTTCTTC
TRBV5-1	many	TRBJ2-1	NA	CASSLDQVYNEQFF	TGCGCCAGCAGCTTGGATCAGGTATACAATGAGCAGTTCTTC
TRBV12-3/TRBV12-4	NA	TRBJ1-6	TRBD1	CASKRTGTGFSPLHF	TGTGCCAGCAAACGAACCGGGACAGGGTTTTCACCCCTCCACTTT
TRBV6-5	few	TRBJ2-3	TRBD2	CASSLTSAHLTDTQYF	TGTGCCAGCAGCCTGACTAGCGCCCATCTAACAGATACGCAGTATTTT
TRBV7-3	NA	TRBJ2-3	TRBD1	CASSSPGTGTTDTQYF	TGTGCCAGCAGCTCCCCCGGGACAGGGACCACAGATACGCAGTATTTT
TRBV7-3	many	TRBJ2-5	NA	CASSLTIAPAETQYF	TGTGCCAGCAGCTTAACGATCGCCCCGGCGGAGACCCAGTACTTC
TRBV7-9	many	TRBJ2-5	TRBD1	CASSPRDREKETQYF	TGTGCCAGCAGCCCCCGGGACAGGGAAAAAGAGACCCAGTACTTC
TRBV5-1	few	TRBJ2-1	TRBD2	CASSTRGSGGDNEQFF	TGCGCCAGCAGCACCCGAGGGTCGGGGGGAGACAATGAGCAGTTCTTC
TRBV7-3	NA	TRBJ1-1	NA	CASSKGHSNTEAFF	TGTGCCAGCAGCAAGGGACATTCGAACACTGAAGCTTTCTTT
TRBV29-1	NA	TRBJ1-2	NA	CSVSYVANYGYTF	TGCAGCGTTTCCTATGTAGCTAACTATGGCTACACCTTC
TRBV5-1	few	TRBJ2-6	NA	CASSFLTGEGANVLTF	TGCGCCAGCAGCTTCCTAACTGGGGAAGGGGCCAACGTCCTGACTTTC
TRBV28	many	TRBJ1-5	TRBD1	CASSSDRGLNQPQHF	TGTGCCAGCAGTTCGGACAGGGGGCTGAATCAGCCCCAGCATTTT
TRBV5-6	many	TRBJ2-5	NA	CASSPGLQETQYF	TGTGCCAGCAGTCCCGGACTTCAAGAGACCCAGTACTTC
TRBV12-3/TRBV12-4	NA	TRBJ2-1	NA	CASRDLASINEQFF	TGTGCCAGCAGAGATTTGGCTAGCATCAATGAGCAGTTCTTC
TRBV7-7	few	TRBJ2-3	TRBD2	CASSLRPSGSTQYF	TGTGCCAGCAGCTTAAGGCCTAGCGGGAGTACGCAGTATTTT
TRBV9	NA	TRBJ2-7	TRBD1	CASSAGQGGEQYF	TGTGCCAGCAGCGCAGGACAGGGCGGTGAGCAGTACTTC
TRBV7-9	few	TRBJ1-5	NA	CASSQIGNQPQHF	TGTGCCAGCAGCCAAATCGGCAATCAGCCCCAGCATTTT
TRBV24-1	NA	TRBJ2-5	NA	CATSRNRGGETQYF	TGTGCCACCAGCCGTAACAGGGGAGGAGAGACCCAGTACTTC
TRBV9	many	TRBJ2-6	TRBD2	CASSSPRRGGLEGANVLTF	TGTGCCAGCAGCTCCCCCCGTCGGGGGGGACTGGAGGGGGCCAACGTCCTGACTTTC
TRBV25-1	few	TRBJ1-4	NA	CASTPSYRHTEKLFF	TGTGCCAGCACCCCCTCATATAGACATACGGAAAAACTGTTTTTT
TRBV4-1	many	TRBJ2-3	NA	CASSRGEGTDTQYF	TGCGCCAGCAGCCGGGGGGAGGGCACAGATACGCAGTATTTT
TRBV5-5	NA	TRBJ2-3	NA	CASSFGFTDTQYF	TGTGCCAGCAGCTTTGGTTTCACAGATACGCAGTATTTT